This TCR beta chain emerged from a study of vaccination and CD4 T cells after COVID-19. In the study overall: Overlapping spike pools from SARS-CoV-2 and HCoV-NL63, HCoV-OC43 and HCoV-229E served as culture stimuli.

Treatment here: 10-day PBMC culture with coronavirus spike peptide pools or control peptides (ViraFEST assay). Investigators obtained the unexposed donor's CD4+ T cells before the COVID-19 pandemic (2011-2018). Before TCRs were sequenced, ViraFEST expanded antigen-specific T cells with peptide pools. Germline V gene data show CDR1 as SGHTA and CDR2 as FQGNSA. This CDR3 has 15 residues. V dropped 1 base and J dropped 5; count of bases not matched to a gene: 7. This clonotype showed up just a few times. Its antigen is not known. An Oncomine TCR Beta short-read assay was used to sequence the DNA from cultured CD4+ T cells. It was from cultured CD4+ T cells that genomic DNA was extracted. One entry per CDR3 protein, called by TCRdb with MiXCR from the PCR reads. The profile shows around 7,200 distinct CDR3 sequences, approximately 30% of them singletons.

The sequence was obtained from a human donor in good health. Sequencing used CD4+ T cells from blood, cultured in vitro. The chain links TRBV7-2 to TRBJ2-5; 7 bases agree with TRBD1. The CDR3 DNA reads as TGTGCCAGCAGCTTAGACAGGGGCGGTTGGGAGACCCAGTACTTC. Its protein is CASSLDRGGWETQYF.